These 10 T cell receptor beta chains came from one sample sequenced in a study of T cells generated in artificial thymic organoids. Separate semi-nested PCRs amplified TCRalpha and TCRbeta libraries using constant-region reverse primers in TRAC or TRBC. One entry per CDR3 protein results from TCRdb running MiXCR on the 5' RACE reads. The table lists under 7,000 distinct CDR3 sequences, less than 30% of them singletons. Human HSPCs were combined with MS5 stroma expressing human DLL1. FACS-sorted CD34+CD3- hematopoietic stem and progenitor cells, with residual T cells removed, seeded the organoids. No antigen has been identified for these receptors. Sequencing used naive CD8+ T cells grown in artificial thymic organoids from cord blood stem and progenitor cells. Subset specified: CD3+TCRalphabeta+CD8SP T cells; for blood, CD45RO-CCR7+ naive CD8+ T cells. The source of these receptors is a human donor who gave cord blood stem cells for thymic organoid culture, a cardiac surgery patient who gave postnatal thymus, or a blood donor (not recorded which).

This clonotype occurred a few times. This chain links TRBV6-1 with TRBJ1-2; TRBD1 is a possible D gene (6 bases). The CDR3 covers 14 residues. Per the germline V gene, CDR1 is MNHNS and CDR2 is SASEGT. Between the trimmed V and J ends, which lost 6 bases and 5 bases, there was a span of 16 bases. The CDR3 nucleotides read TGTGCCAGCAGGAGGGGGAGAGGGGTTTATGGCTACACCTTC. It encodes CASRRGRGVYGYTF.

V usage is TRBV28 and J usage is TRBJ2-4; 7 nucleotides align to TRBD2. The CDR3 runs 16 residues. The V gene's germline CDR1 is MDHEN and CDR2 SYDVKM. The V and J ends lost 3 bases and 0 bases, in that order; junction bases with no gene match: 5. The CDR3 protein is CASSLGLLLAKNIQYF. The CDR3 nucleotides read TGTGCCAGCAGTTTGGGACTACTACTAGCCAAAAACATTCAGTACTTC.

Concerning this clonotype itself: A much larger clone sits a single nucleotide away, making a read error possible. The chain recombines TRBV5-5 with TRBJ2-4; possibly TRBD1 for D (5 bases). The V and J ends lost 4 bases and 1 base respectively, with 12 bases between them. CDR1 is SGHKS, CDR2 YYEKEE, per germline (reference sequence). The CDR3 is made up of 15 amino acids. The CDR3 loop is CASSRTRKAKNIQYF. As DNA, the CDR3 is TGTGCCAGCAGCCGGACAAGGAAGGCCAAAAACATTCAGTACTTC. Full variable domain (outside the CDR3, taken from reference TRBV5-5 and TRBJ2-4): DAGVTQSPTHLIKTRGQQVTLRCSPISGHKSVSWYQQVLGQGPQFIFQYYEKEERGRGNFPDRFSARQFPNYSSELNVNALLLGDSALYLCASSRTRKAKNIQYFGAGTRLSVL.

In regard to this clonotype: This may stem from a read error, because a much larger clone lies one nucleotide away. The gene calls are TRBV7-9 and TRBJ2-7; D call uncertain. The V and J ends lost 5 bases and 6 bases respectively, with 23 bases between them. This CDR3 has 16 residues. The germline gives CDR1 SEHNR, CDR2 FQNEAQ (reference sequence). CDR3 bases: TGTGCCAGCAGCACCGAGACCCGACGGGCTGACTGCGAGCAGTACTTC. Translation gives CASSTETRRADCEQYF.

This clonotype rates as medium-sized (0.01 to 0.1%). The chain recombines TRBV4-3 with TRBJ2-7; 11 bases are shared with TRBD1. V was pared by 1 base and J by 1 base, with 3 bases of the junction left unmatched. CDR1 LGHNA and CDR2 YSLEER come from the germline V gene. This CDR3 is 16 amino acids long. The CDR3, as DNA: TGCGCCAGCAGCCAAGCCTGGGACAGGGGGTCCTACGAGCAGTACTTC. Residues: CASSQAWDRGSYEQYF.

Of note for this clonotype: Compared with germline, one end of the junction differs, possibly owing to a read error. This sequence joins TRBV7-9 and TRBJ1-2, with D possibly being TRBD1 (5 bases). Looked up from germline, CDR1 is SEHNR and CDR2 is FQNEAQ (reference sequence). There are 15 residues in the CDR3. CDR3 nucleotide sequence: TGTGCCAGCGGCTTAGTGGGGCCAGCTAACTATGGCTACACCTTC. Translation: CASGLVGPANYGYTF.

This clonotype qualifies as medium-sized. The chain links TRBV5-1 to TRBJ1-2; 10 bases line up with TRBD1. Germline V CDR1 and CDR2: SGHRS, YFSETQ. Trimming at V came to 3 bases and at J to 4 bases, leaving 6 bases not matched to a gene. The CDR3 covers 15 residues. The CDR3 here is CASSSPDRGPYGYTF. DNA for the CDR3: TGCGCCAGCAGCTCACCTGACAGGGGGCCCTATGGCTACACCTTC.

By frequency in the sample, this clonotype is medium-sized (0.01 to 0.1%). The chain is built from TRBV6-6 and TRBJ2-5; no firm D call. This CDR3 is built from 13 residues. Germline values: CDR1 MNHNY, CDR2 SVGAGI (reference sequence). Between the trimmed V and J ends, which lost 2 bases and 0 bases, there was a span of 4 bases. CDR3 amino acids: CASSYQYQETQYF. CDR3 nucleotide sequence: TGTGCCAGCAGTTACCAGTACCAAGAGACCCAGTACTTC.

This chain joins TRBV12-3 or TRBV12-4 and TRBJ2-2; D gene ambiguous. V lost 5 bases, J lost 1 base, and 23 bases lay in between. CDR3 length: 19 residues. CDR3 amino acids: CASSGINAEYMGNTGELFF. CDR3 DNA: TGTGCCAGCAGTGGTATCAACGCAGAGTACATGGGGAACACCGGGGAGCTGTTTTTT.

In this sample, this clonotype is medium-sized. The V call is TRBV6-6, the J call TRBJ1-5, with 8 bases that match TRBD1. CDR3 length: 16 residues. Germline-derived CDR1 and CDR2 are MNHNY and SVGAGI (reference sequence). Trimming at V came to 0 bases and at J to 7 bases, leaving 8 bases not matched to a gene. Here the CDR3 DNA reads TGTGCCAGCAGTTACTCGGGCAGGGGGCTGAGGCAGCCCCAGCATTTT. As protein: CASSYSGRGLRQPQHF.